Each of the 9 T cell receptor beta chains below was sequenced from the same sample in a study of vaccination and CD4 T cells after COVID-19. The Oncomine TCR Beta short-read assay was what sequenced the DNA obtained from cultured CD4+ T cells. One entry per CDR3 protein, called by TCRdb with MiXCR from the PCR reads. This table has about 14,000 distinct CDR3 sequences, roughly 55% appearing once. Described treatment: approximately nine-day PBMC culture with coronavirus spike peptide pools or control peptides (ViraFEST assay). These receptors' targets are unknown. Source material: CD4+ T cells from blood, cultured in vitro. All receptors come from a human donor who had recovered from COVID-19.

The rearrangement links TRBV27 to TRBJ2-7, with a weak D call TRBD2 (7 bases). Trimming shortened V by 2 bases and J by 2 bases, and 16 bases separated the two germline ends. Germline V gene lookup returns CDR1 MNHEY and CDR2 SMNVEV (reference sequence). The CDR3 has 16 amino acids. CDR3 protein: CASSLRGVQGPYEQYF. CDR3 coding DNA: TGTGCCAGCAGTTTACGGGGGGTTCAGGGGCCCTACGAGCAGTACTTC.

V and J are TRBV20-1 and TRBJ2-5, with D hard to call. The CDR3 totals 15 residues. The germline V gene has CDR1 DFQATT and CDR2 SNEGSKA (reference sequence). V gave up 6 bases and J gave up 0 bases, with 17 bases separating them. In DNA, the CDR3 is TGCAGTGCCAGCAACCCGGACGGCTACCAAGAGACCCAGTACTTC. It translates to CSASNPDGYQETQYF.

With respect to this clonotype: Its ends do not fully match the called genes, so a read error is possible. The CDR3 sequence: CSAHGVTGNTKNIQCF. The CDR3 coding sequence is TGCAGTGCCCACGGGGTGACAGGCAACACCAAAAACATTCAGTGCTTC. The chain links TRBV20-1 to TRBJ2-4; the D gene is possibly TRBD1 (6 bases). Germline CDR1 and CDR2: DFQATT and SNEGSKA (reference sequence). CDR3 length: 16 amino acids.

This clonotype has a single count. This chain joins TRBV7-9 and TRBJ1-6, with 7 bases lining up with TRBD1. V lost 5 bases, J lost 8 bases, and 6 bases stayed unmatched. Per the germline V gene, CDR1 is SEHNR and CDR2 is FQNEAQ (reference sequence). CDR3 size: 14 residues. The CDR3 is CASSADRSDSPLHF. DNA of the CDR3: TGTGCCAGCAGCGCGGACAGGTCGGATTCACCCCTCCACTTT.

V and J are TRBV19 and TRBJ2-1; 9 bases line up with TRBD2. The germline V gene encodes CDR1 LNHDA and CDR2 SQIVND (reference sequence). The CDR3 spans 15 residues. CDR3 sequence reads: CATDSGRVGVNEQFF. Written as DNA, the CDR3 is TGTGCTACCGATAGCGGGAGAGTGGGGGTCAATGAGCAGTTCTTC.

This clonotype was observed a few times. As DNA, the CDR3 is TGCAGTGCTAGAGACAACGTCCCCCCAGATACGCAGTATTTT. Translating it yields CSARDNVPPDTQYF. This chain links TRBV20-1 with TRBJ2-3; no clear D. Trimming pared 0 bases from V and 4 bases from J, leaving 11 bases between. CDR3 length: 14 residues. In germline, CDR1 is DFQATT, CDR2 SNEGSKA (reference sequence).

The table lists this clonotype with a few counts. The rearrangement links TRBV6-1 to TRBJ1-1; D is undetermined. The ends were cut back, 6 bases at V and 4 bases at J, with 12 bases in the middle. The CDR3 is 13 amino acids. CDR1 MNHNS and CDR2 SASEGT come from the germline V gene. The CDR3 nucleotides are TGTGCCAGCAGACCGTTGTCGGGCACTGAAGCTTTCTTT. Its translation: CASRPLSGTEAFF.

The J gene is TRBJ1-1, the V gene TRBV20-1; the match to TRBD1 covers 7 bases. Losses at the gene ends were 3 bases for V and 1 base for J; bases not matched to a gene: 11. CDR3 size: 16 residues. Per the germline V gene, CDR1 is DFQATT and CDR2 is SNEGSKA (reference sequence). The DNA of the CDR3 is TGCAGTGCTAGCGGCCAGGGGGGGTTCTGGAACACTGAAGCTTTCTTT. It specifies CSASGQGGFWNTEAFF.

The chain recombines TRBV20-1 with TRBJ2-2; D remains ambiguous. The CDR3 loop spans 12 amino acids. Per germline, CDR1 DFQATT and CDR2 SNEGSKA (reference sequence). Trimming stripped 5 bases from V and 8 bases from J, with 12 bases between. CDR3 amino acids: CSALRSSGELFF. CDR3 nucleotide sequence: TGCAGTGCTTTACGATCCTCGGGGGAGCTGTTTTTT.